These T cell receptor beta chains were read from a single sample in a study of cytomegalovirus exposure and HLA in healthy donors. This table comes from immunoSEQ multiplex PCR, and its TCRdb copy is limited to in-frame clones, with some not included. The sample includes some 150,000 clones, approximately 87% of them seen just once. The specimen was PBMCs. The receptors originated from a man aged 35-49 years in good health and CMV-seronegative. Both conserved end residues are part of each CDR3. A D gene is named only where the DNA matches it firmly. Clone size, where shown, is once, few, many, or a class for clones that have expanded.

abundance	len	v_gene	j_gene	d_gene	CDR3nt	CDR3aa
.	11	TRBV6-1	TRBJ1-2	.	TGTGCCAGCAGTCCCCCTTATGGCTACACCTTC	CASSPPYGYTF
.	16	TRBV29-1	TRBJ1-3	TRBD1	TGCAGCGTTGAAGATCGACAGGGATCAAGTGGAAACACCATATATTTT	CSVEDRQGSSGNTIYF
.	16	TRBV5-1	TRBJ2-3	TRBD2	TGCGCCAGCAGCTTGATGGTAGCGGGGGGTGTAGATACGCAGTATTTT	CASSLMVAGGVDTQYF
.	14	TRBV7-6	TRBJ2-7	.	TGTGCCAGCAGCTTAGGAGGGGGATCCTACGAGCAGTACTTC	CASSLGGGSYEQYF
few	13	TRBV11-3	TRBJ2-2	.	TGTGCCAGCAGCGGCAGTCTTGCTGGGGAGCTGTTTTTT	CASSGSLAGELFF
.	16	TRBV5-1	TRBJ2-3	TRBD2	TGCGCCAGCAGCTTGACGGCGGGGGTTAGCACAGATACGCAGTATTTT	CASSLTAGVSTDTQYF
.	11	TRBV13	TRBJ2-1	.	TGTGCCAGCAGCTTAGACAGGGCGCAGTTCTTC	CASSLDRAQFF
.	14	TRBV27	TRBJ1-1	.	TGTGCCAGCCGCCATCGTCTCGGGAACACTGAAGCTTTCTTT	CASRHRLGNTEAFF
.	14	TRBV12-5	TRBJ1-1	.	TGTGCTAGTGGCCCGGGGGGTACCAGAACTGAAGCTTTCTTT	CASGPGGTRTEAFF
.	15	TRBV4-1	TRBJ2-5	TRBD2	TGCGCCAGCAGCCAGAGTGCGGGGGGTGGAGAGACCCAGTACTTC	CASSQSAGGGETQYF
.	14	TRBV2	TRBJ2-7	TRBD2	TGTGCCACCTCTGAGCGGGGACCCTCCTACGAGCAGTACTTC	CATSERGPSYEQYF
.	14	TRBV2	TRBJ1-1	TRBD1	TGTGCCAGCAGTAGACAGGGCGGGGACACTGAAGCTTTCTTT	CASSRQGGDTEAFF
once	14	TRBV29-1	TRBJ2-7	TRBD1	TGCAGCGTAAGAGGGACAGGGGTAGCCTACGAGCAGTACTTC	CSVRGTGVAYEQYF
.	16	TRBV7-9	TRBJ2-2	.	TGTTCCAGCAGCTTAATGGGGCAGGGGATAACCGGGGAGCTGTTTTTT	CSSSLMGQGITGELFF
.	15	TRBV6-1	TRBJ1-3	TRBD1	TGTGCCAGCACCCGACAGGGGGCCGATGGAAACACCATATATTTT	CASTRQGADGNTIYF
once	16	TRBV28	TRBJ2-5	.	TGTGCCAGCAGTTTGCGGGGGACAATAGATCAAGAGACCCAGTACTTC	CASSLRGTIDQETQYF
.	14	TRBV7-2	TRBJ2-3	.	TGTGCCAGCAGCTTACCGGGGGGCACAGATACGCAGTATTTT	CASSLPGGTDTQYF
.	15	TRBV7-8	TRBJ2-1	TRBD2	TGTGCCAGCAGCTTAGCGGGGGGGGTTTACAATGAGCAGTTCTTC	CASSLAGGVYNEQFF
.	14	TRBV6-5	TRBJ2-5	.	TGTGCCAGCAGCCCCCCGACTTCCCAAGAGACCCAGTACTTC	CASSPPTSQETQYF
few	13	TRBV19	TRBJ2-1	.	TGTGCCAGTAGCTTCCACCGCGGCGATGAGCAGTTCTTC	CASSFHRGDEQFF
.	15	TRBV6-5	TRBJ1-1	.	TGTGCCAGCAGTTCCATCAGGCGAGCGAACACTGAAGCTTTCTTT	CASSSIRRANTEAFF
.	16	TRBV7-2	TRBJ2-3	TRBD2	TGTGCCAGCAGCTTAGGCGGGGGGACTCTCACAGATACGCAGTATTTT	CASSLGGGTLTDTQYF
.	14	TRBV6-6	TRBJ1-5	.	TGTGCCAGCCGTCCACCCTATAGCAATCAGCCCCAGCATTTT	CASRPPYSNQPQHF
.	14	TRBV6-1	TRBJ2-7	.	TGTGCCAGCAGTGAAGCGGGCGTCTCCTACGAGCAGTACTTC	CASSEAGVSYEQYF
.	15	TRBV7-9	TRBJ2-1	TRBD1	TGTGCCAGCAGTAGGGACAGGCAAGGGGCGAATGAGCAGTTCTTC	CASSRDRQGANEQFF
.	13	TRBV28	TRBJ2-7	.	TGTGCCAGCAGTTATGAGGGGGCCTACGAGCAGTACTTC	CASSYEGAYEQYF